This T cell receptor beta chain was profiled in a study of blood T cell repertoires in COVID-19. Per germline, CDR1 SGHNT and CDR2 YYREEE (reference sequence). The germline V and J ends were trimmed by 4 bases and 3 bases, with 18 bases remaining between them. The CDR3 is made up of 16 amino acids. The assay was immunoSEQ multiplex PCR, and TCRdb's table has in-frame clones only and misses some. The sample yields some 250,000 clones, around 80% seen once. The sample was peripheral blood. The rearrangement joins TRBV5-4 to TRBJ2-3; D perhaps matches TRBD2 (6 bases). The sequence was obtained from a man aged 35 to 55 with acute or convalescent COVID-19. In nucleotides, the CDR3 is TGTGCCAGCAGCCAATCGGGAGTGGTGGCGACAGATACGCAGTATTTT. It is translated as CASSQSGVVATDTQYF.